These 7 T cell receptor beta chains share one sample of origin, sequenced in a study of cytomegalovirus exposure and HLA in healthy donors. It was with 60 Vbeta and 13 Jbeta primers that the PCR ran. The repertoire was sequenced with immunoSEQ multiplex PCR; TCRdb's copy has only in-frame clones and lacks some. The sample lists roughly 160,000 clones, 85% occurring once. Sample: PBMCs. Receptor source: a man aged 25 to 40 in good health and CMV-seropositive.

This chain connects TRBV29-1 to TRBJ1-2; no definite D call. V gave up 1 base and J gave up 4 bases, with 10 bases separating them. This CDR3 spans 13 amino acids. CDR1 and CDR2 (germline): SQVTM, ANQGSEA. The CDR3 is CSVEAQLFYGYTF. The DNA for the CDR3 is TGCAGCGTTGAAGCACAGCTATTCTATGGCTACACCTTC.

The table lists this clone with a count of one. This chain uses TRBV7-9 with TRBJ2-7, with TRBD2 identical over 7 bases. In germline, CDR1 is SEHNR, CDR2 FQNEAQ (reference sequence). V was pared by 6 bases and J by 5 bases, with 7 bases of the junction left unmatched. This CDR3 comprises 13 residues. Written as DNA, the CDR3 is TGTGCCAGCAGTTTTGGGGGGGTTGACGAGCAGTACGTC. Translated, it gives CASSFGGVDEQYV.

CDR3 DNA sequence: TGCGCCAGCAGTCTGCGCAGAGGTAGTCAGCCCCAGCATTTT. Translation: CASSLRRGSQPQHF. The V and J genes are TRBV4-3 and TRBJ1-5, with D uncertain. Germline V gene sequence: CDR1 LGHNA, CDR2 YSLEER. The length of the CDR3 is 14 residues. V lost 6 bases to trimming and J lost 6 bases, with 15 bases between them.

This chain uses TRBV19 with TRBJ1-2, with unresolved D. There are 13 residues in the CDR3. V lost 3 bases to trimming and J lost 4 bases, with 9 bases between them. The germline gives CDR1 LNHDA, CDR2 SQIVND (reference sequence). This CDR3 reads CASSIYGSYGYTF. The CDR3 DNA reads TGTGCCAGTAGTATTTACGGGAGCTATGGCTACACCTTC.

V and J are TRBV5-4 and TRBJ2-1; 11 nucleotides agree with TRBD1. Germline trimming cut 3 bases from V and 7 bases from J; bases unmatched to any gene: 3. CDR1 is SGHNT and CDR2 is YYREEE in the germline V gene (reference sequence). The CDR3 totals 14 residues. CDR3 in DNA: TGTGCCAGCAGCTGGACAGGGGGCAGGAATGAGCAGTTCTTC. Amino acid sequence: CASSWTGGRNEQFF.

This chain connects TRBV18 to TRBJ2-1, with 11 bases aligning to TRBD2. V dropped 10 bases and J dropped 0; count of bases not matched to a gene: 11. The germline CDR1 and CDR2 sequences are KGHSH and LQKENI. The CDR3 runs 17 residues. CDR3 amino acids: CATAAGLAARSYNEQFF. The CDR3 DNA follows: TGTGCCACGGCGGCGGGACTAGCGGCTCGCTCCTACAATGAGCAGTTCTTC.

The chain couples TRBV4-3 to TRBJ2-4; 8 bases map to TRBD1. This CDR3 has 13 residues. From germline, CDR1 is LGHNA and CDR2 YSLEER. J was trimmed by 6 bases and V by 4 bases; bases with no gene match: 2. This chain's CDR3 is CASSPGQVNIQYF. The CDR3 DNA reads TGCGCCAGCAGCCCGGGACAGGTAAACATTCAGTACTTC.